This entry lists 12 T cell receptor beta chains sequenced from one sample in a study of cytomegalovirus exposure and HLA in healthy donors. Primers for the PCR totalled 60 Vbeta and 13 Jbeta. TCRdb keeps only in-frame clones here, not all; method: immunoSEQ multiplex PCR. The repertoire holds around 140,000 clones, with less than 85% as singletons. The sequencing input was PBMCs. The source of these receptors is a man aged 40-49 years in good health and CMV-seronegative.

The V and J genes are TRBV7-9 and TRBJ2-7; 9 nucleotides line up with TRBD1. The germline V gene has CDR1 SEHNR and CDR2 FQNEAQ (reference sequence). The V gene end was trimmed by 5 bases and the J gene end by 6 bases; junction bases not matched to a gene: 8. The CDR3 consists of 14 residues. CDR3 in DNA: TGTGCCAGCAGCCCGGACAGGGGAAATTCCGAGCAGTACTTC. This sequence encodes CASSPDRGNSEQYF.

CDR3 bases: TGTGCCAGTAGTACTAGCGGGGGGTCAGATACGCAGTATTTT. It is translated as CASSTSGGSDTQYF. The V and J genes are TRBV19 and TRBJ2-3, with 11 bases matching TRBD2. Germline CDR1 reads LNHDA; CDR2 reads SQIVND (reference sequence). The CDR3 consists of 14 residues. V shed 4 bases, J shed 4 bases, and the junction held 1 base outside the gene matches.

This chain uses TRBV19 with TRBJ1-1; 8 nucleotides agree with TRBD1. The CDR3 loop spans 15 amino acids. Germline values: CDR1 LNHDA, CDR2 SQIVND (reference sequence). The ends lost 8 bases at V and 0 bases at J; junction bases unmatched: 8. The CDR3 sequence: CASRETGAMNTEAFF. DNA for the CDR3: TGTGCCAGTCGCGAGACAGGGGCGATGAACACTGAAGCTTTCTTT.

CDR3 protein: CASSLDLAGGTDTQYF. The CDR3 DNA is TGTGCCAGCAGCCTTGATTTAGCGGGAGGCACAGATACGCAGTATTTT. This sequence joins TRBV5-4 and TRBJ2-3; 9 bases are a match to TRBD2. Germline V CDR1 and CDR2: SGHNT, YYREEE (reference sequence). J lost 1 base, V lost 4 bases, and 7 bases had no gene match. CDR3 length: 16 residues. Combining the CDR3 with reference TRBV5-4 and TRBJ2-3 gives the whole variable domain ETGVTQSPTHLIKTRGQQVTLRCSSQSGHNTVSWYQQALGQGPQFIFQYYREEENGRGNFPPRFSGLQFPNYSSELNVNALELDDSALYLCASSLDLAGGTDTQYFGPGTRLTVL.

About this clone itself: One junction end does not reproduce the germline sequence, and a read error may be involved. This chain uses TRBV7-7 with TRBJ2-2; TRBD2 matches 11 bases. Germline-derived CDR1 and CDR2 are SSHAT and FNYEAQ (reference sequence). This CDR3 has 16 residues. The CDR3 sequence is CASSSTSGGNTGELFF. The CDR3 nucleotides are TGTGCTAGCAGCTCCACTAGCGGGGGAAACACCGGGGAGCTGTTTTTT.

This sequence joins TRBV7-2 and TRBJ2-7; 9 bases are shared with TRBD1. Looked up from germline, CDR1 is SGHTA and CDR2 is FQGNSA. There are 12 residues in the CDR3. With 5 bases clipped from V and 9 bases from J, the junction kept 5 bases outside the gene matches. The CDR3 spells CASSRQGGGQYF. As DNA, the CDR3 is TGTGCCAGCAGCAGACAGGGGGGCGGGCAGTACTTC.

This sequence joins TRBV27 and TRBJ2-2, with 8 bases lining up with TRBD2. Germline assignment: CDR1 MNHEY and CDR2 SMNVEV (reference sequence). Losses at the gene ends were 8 bases for V and 5 bases for J; bases not matched to a gene: 13. CDR3 length: 16 residues. Here the CDR3 reads CASRTPLPGGTGELFF. The DNA of the CDR3 is TGTGCCAGCCGTACGCCCCTACCGGGAGGGACCGGGGAGCTGTTTTTT.

The V gene is TRBV5-8, the J gene TRBJ2-5; D ambiguous. Deletions cut 5 bases from V and 7 bases from J, with 9 bases between. The CDR3 runs 11 residues. Germline V lookup: CDR1 SGHTS, CDR2 YDEGEE. CDR3 region: CASSRTGTQYF. The CDR3 DNA is TGTGCCAGCAGTCGCACTGGGACCCAGTACTTC.

The chain carries TRBV7-6 and TRBJ2-1; D is undetermined. This CDR3 is 14 amino acids long. V dropped 3 bases and J dropped 5 bases, with 11 bases sitting between them. Germline CDR1 reads SGHVS; CDR2 reads FNYEAQ. CDR3 bases: TGTGCCAGCAGCTTCCGACACGGAAACAATGAGCAGTTCTTC. This codes for CASSFRHGNNEQFF.

The V and J genes are TRBV4-3 and TRBJ2-6; TRBD2 matches 8 bases. The CDR3 spans 20 residues. Germline V gives CDR1 LGHNA, CDR2 YSLEER. J lost 0 bases, V lost 1 base, and 11 bases had no gene match. CDR3 coding DNA: TGCGCCAGCAGCCAAGGGTCCGCGGGAGGAATCGACTCTGGGGCCAACGTCCTGACTTTC. It is translated as CASSQGSAGGIDSGANVLTF.

This rearrangement joins TRBV13 to TRBJ2-7; TRBD1 agrees at 10 bases. Germline CDR1 and CDR2: PRHDT and FYEKMQ (reference sequence). The junction had 6 bases not matched to a gene; V was cut back by 4 bases and J by 0 bases. CDR3 length: 16 amino acids. CDR3 sequence: CASSSIRDRGSYEQYF. The DNA of the CDR3 is TGTGCCAGCAGCTCCATCCGGGACAGGGGCTCCTACGAGCAGTACTTC.

This chain connects TRBV7-2 to TRBJ2-7; 8 bases agree with TRBD2. The CDR3 totals 13 residues. Germline loops: CDR1 SGHTA, CDR2 FQGNSA. V lost 7 bases and J lost 6; bases outside the gene matches: 8. The CDR3 loop is CASTLGGGGEQYF. The CDR3 DNA follows: TGTGCCAGCACCCTCGGGGGGGGAGGCGAGCAGTACTTC.